This T cell receptor (beta chain) was documented in a study of OX40 agonist ivuxolimab in advanced cancers. Study-level background: The costimulatory receptor OX40 (CD134) was targeted by ivuxolimab, a fully human IgG2 agonistic monoclonal antibody. Intravenous ivuxolimab was administered to patients every 2 weeks at six dose levels: 0.01, 0.1, 0.3, 1.5, 3 and 10 mg/kg. Of the approximately 50 dose-escalation patients, hepatocellular carcinoma was present in about 19, melanoma in approximately 15, renal cell carcinoma in 9 and head and neck cancer in 9. A male proportion of roughly 85% and a mean age of approximately 62 years, ranging from about 20 to 79, were recorded for the dose-escalation cohort. Patients were allowed to have had prior anti-PD-1, anti-PD-L1 or anti-CTLA-4 therapy, and 40% of the dose-escalation patients had previously received checkpoint inhibitors. Partial responses were achieved by three dose-escalation patients, of whom one had hepatocellular carcinoma and two had cutaneous melanoma. The point of sequencing TCRbeta in the periphery was to test whether ivuxolimab changed TCR sequence diversity and drove clonal T-cell expansion. The paper describes the monotherapy dose-escalation part (N = 52 patients) of the phase I trial of ivuxolimab.

Patients with autoimmune disease history or receiving systemic immunosuppression were excluded from the trial. Peripheral blood for TCR sequencing was collected from all dose cohorts at baseline, on cycle 4 day 1, and on cycle 7 day 1. The samples were taken from a phase I, first-in-human, multicenter, open-label dose-escalation trial of ivuxolimab. Adults with locally advanced or metastatic head and neck squamous cell, hepatocellular, melanoma or renal cell carcinoma were enrolled in the trial. CD4+ and CD8+ T cells were sorted separately from peripheral blood before TCR sequencing. To sequence the TCRbeta CDR3 region, genomic DNA was isolated from the sorted cells. The immunoSEQ Assay was used for sequencing of TCRbeta CDR3 regions. What TCRdb holds here is the immuneACCESS table cut down to in-frame rearrangements. Part of the clones is not present; checked against another copy, under half of the missing clones reflect an unresolved V gene, and the others are unexplained. The sample table lists around 6,300 clones, roughly 74% of them with a count of one. About a fifth of the sample rests with the top ten.

The CDR3 has 15 amino acids, counting the end cysteine and phenylalanine. Just CDR3 DNA is preserved here, 45 bases in frame from base 1. The CDR1 and CDR2 encoded by the germline V gene are LGHNA and YSLEER. Notes on this clone: This receptor's antigen is unknown. A junction boundary mismatches the germline segment, possibly from a read error.

What the work shows at the level of the full study, not this receptor alone: On average, CD8+ T cells showed more expanded clones than CD4+ T cells after ivuxolimab. At doses of 0.1 to 3.0 mg/kg, clonal expansion of both CD4+ and CD8+ blood T cells was observed from baseline to week 6. Low levels of normalized T-cell clonal expansion were also shown by some nonresponding patients. In the 0.1-3.0 mg/kg groups, partial responders had among the lowest normalized peripheral clonal expansion, particularly in CD8+ T cells. Which antigens the clonally expanded peripheral T cells were specific for was not determined.

This specimen consisted of CD4+ or CD8+ T cells sorted from blood, obtained in a trial of the OX40 agonist ivuxolimab. The chain joins TRBV4-3 to TRBJ2-5; no D gene can be assigned with confidence. The origin of this receptor is an adult with an advanced solid tumor such as melanoma, head and neck, liver or kidney cancer. The CDR3: CANSQDSGIGETQYF. The sequenced DNA is TGCGCCAACAGCCAAGATAGTGGGATAGGAGAGACCCAGTACTTC.